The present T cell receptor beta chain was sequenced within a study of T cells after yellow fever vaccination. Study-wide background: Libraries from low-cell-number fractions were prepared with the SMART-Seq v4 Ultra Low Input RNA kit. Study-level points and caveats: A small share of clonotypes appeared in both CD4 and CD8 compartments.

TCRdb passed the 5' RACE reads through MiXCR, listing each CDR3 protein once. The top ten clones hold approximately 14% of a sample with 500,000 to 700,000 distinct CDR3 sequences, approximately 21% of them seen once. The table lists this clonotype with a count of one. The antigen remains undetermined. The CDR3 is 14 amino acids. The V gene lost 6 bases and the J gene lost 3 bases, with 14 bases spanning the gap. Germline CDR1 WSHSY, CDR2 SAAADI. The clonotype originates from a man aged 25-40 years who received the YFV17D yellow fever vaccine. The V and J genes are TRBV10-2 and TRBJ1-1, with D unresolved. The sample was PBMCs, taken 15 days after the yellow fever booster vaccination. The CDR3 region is CASRGGQWDTEAFF. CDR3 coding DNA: TGCGCCAGCAGAGGAGGCCAGTGGGACACTGAAGCTTTCTTT.